This is a list of T cell receptor beta chains from one sample in a study of shared clonotypes between healthy human individuals. Sequencing used immunoSEQ multiplex PCR; TCRdb keeps in-frame clones, though not all of them. In the table there are some 980,000 clones, roughly 72% of which are singletons. What was sequenced was memory CD4+ T cells sorted from blood. The source is a man aged 18-30 years in good health. Each CDR3 is given with its conserved first and last residue. The D gene is left open where the match is weak. The size of a clone is reported for some rows only, either as once, few or many, or as a class for expanded clones.

>11|.|TRBV27|.|TRBJ2-7
TGTGCCAGCAGTGATGACTACGAGCAGTACTTC
CASSDDYEQYF
>17|TRBD2|TRBV29-1|few|TRBJ2-1
TGCAGCGTTGGAGATAAAATAGCGGGGGGTTATGACAATGAGCAGTTCTTC
CSVGDKIAGGYDNEQFF
>15|TRBD1|TRBV5-5|.|TRBJ1-1
TGTGCCAGCAGCTGGCCGGGACAGGTGAACACTGAAGCTTTCTTT
CASSWPGQVNTEAFF
>16|TRBD1|TRBV2|.|TRBJ1-2
TGTGCCAGCAGTGGGACAGGAGGACAGGGGGCATATGGCTACACCTTC
CASSGTGGQGAYGYTF
>17|TRBD2|TRBV27|.|TRBJ2-3
TGTGCCAGCAGTTTAACGTCTAGCGGGAGACGGGCAGATACGCAGTATTTT
CASSLTSSGRRADTQYF
>12|.|TRBV30|.|TRBJ2-7
TGTGCCTGGAGCGCTCAACACTACGAGCAGTACTTC
CAWSAQHYEQYF
>13|.|TRBV18|once|TRBJ2-5
TGTGCCAGCTCACCACAGGGGTCAGAGACCCAGTACTTC
CASSPQGSETQYF
>12|.|TRBV29-1|.|TRBJ1-1
TGCAGCGTCAGCCAGCTTAACACTGAAGCTTTCTTT
CSVSQLNTEAFF
>17|.|TRBV7-9|.|TRBJ1-6
TGTGCCAGCAGCCAGGGACGGGGGAGCTCCTATAATTCACCCCTCCACTTT
CASSQGRGSSYNSPLHF
>15|.|TRBV9|.|TRBJ1-4
TGTGCCAGCAGTCCTGGAGGTACGGCTAATGAAAAACTGTTTTTT
CASSPGGTANEKLFF
>15|.|TRBV6-1|many|TRBJ1-5
TGTGCCAGCAGTGAACAGAGCACCTGGAGTCAGCCCCAGCATTTT
CASSEQSTWSQPQHF
>15|.|TRBV5-1|.|TRBJ1-1
TGCGCCAGCAGCTTGGTAGCCCCAGGGCTCACTGAAGCTTTCTTT
CASSLVAPGLTEAFF
>16|.|TRBV11-3|.|TRBJ2-2
TGTGCCAGCAGCTCAGGCCTTCGGGGGAACACCGGGGAGCTGTTTTTT
CASSSGLRGNTGELFF
>13|.|TRBV7-3|.|TRBJ2-2
TGTGCCAGCAGCTTCAGAAACACCGGGGAGCTGTTTTTT
CASSFRNTGELFF